This T cell receptor (beta chain) originates from a study of cytomegalovirus exposure and HLA in healthy donors. Study-level points and caveats: Sequencing depth across donors, presence/absence analyses assumed, was roughly uniform.

PCR used 60 Vbeta primers and 13 Jbeta primers. TCRdb keeps only in-frame clones here, not all; method: immunoSEQ multiplex PCR. The sample contains about 130,000 clones, about four fifths of which appear only once. A note on this clone: Its antigen is not identified.

The CDR3 covers 19 residues. The germline V gene has CDR1 LNHDA and CDR2 SQIVND (reference sequence). Trimming stripped 7 bases from V and 0 bases from J, with 25 bases between. The receptor's source is a male donor in good health and CMV-seropositive. The chain joins TRBV19 to TRBJ1-5; tentative D call: TRBD1 (5 bases). The sequenced material came from PBMCs. The CDR3 DNA follows: TGTGCCAGTATGGGAAGTTGGGGCAGACTCTTTTATAGCAATCAGCCCCAGCATTTT. Its protein is CASMGSWGRLFYSNQPQHF.